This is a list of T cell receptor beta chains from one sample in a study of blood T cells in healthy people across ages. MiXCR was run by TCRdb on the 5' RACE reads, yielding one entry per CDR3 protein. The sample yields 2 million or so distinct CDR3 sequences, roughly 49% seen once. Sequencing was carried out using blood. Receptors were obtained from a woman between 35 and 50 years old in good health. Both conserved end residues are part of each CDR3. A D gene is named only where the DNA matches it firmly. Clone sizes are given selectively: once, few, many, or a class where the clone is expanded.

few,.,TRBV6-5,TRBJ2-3,CASSHGRILSPTHTDTQYF,TGTGCCAGCAGTCACGGACGAATACTCTCCCCCACACACACAGATACGCAGTATTTT
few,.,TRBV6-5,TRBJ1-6,CASSYSNRGNSPLHF,TGTGCCAGCAGTTACTCGAATAGGGGAAATTCACCCCTCCACTTT
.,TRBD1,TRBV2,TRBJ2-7,CATVRGGTGTYEQYF,TGTGCCACAGTAAGGGGCGGGACAGGGACCTACGAGCAGTACTTC
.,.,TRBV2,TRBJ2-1,CASSEFVGPGEQFF,TGTGCCAGCAGTGAGTTTGTGGGGCCCGGTGAGCAGTTCTTC
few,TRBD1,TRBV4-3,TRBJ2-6,CASSQGQGISGANVLTF,TGCGCCAGCAGCCAAGGACAGGGGATCTCTGGGGCCAACGTCCTGACTTTC
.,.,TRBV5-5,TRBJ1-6,CASSLEGSRDSPLHF,TGTGCCAGCAGCTTGGAGGGGAGTCGGGATTCACCCCTCCACTTT
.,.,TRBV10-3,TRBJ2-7,CAISEVEAGRHEQYF,TGTGCCATCAGTGAAGTTGAGGCAGGGAGGCATGAGCAGTACTTC
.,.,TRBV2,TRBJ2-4,CASRGEKRGQYF,TGTGCCAGCAGGGGGGAGAAAAGGGGTCAGTACTTC
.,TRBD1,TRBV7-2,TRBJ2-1,CASRGQGANEQFF,TGTGCCAGCCGGGGACAGGGCGCCAATGAGCAGTTCTTC
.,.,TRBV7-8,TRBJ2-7,CASRGATYYEQYF,TGTGCCAGCAGAGGCGCCACGTACTACGAGCAGTACTTC
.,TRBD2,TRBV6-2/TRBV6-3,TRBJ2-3,CASSYRGVGLTTDTQYF,TGTGCCAGCAGTTATCGGGGGGTGGGACTGACCACAGATACGCAGTATTTT
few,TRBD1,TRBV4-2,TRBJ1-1,CASSQGQGVTEAFF,TGTGCCAGCAGCCAAGGGCAGGGGGTGACTGAAGCTTTCTTT
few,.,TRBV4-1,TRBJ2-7,CASSLPPRDGFVYEQYF,TGCGCCAGCAGCCTCCCCCCCCGGGACGGATTTGTCTACGAGCAGTACTTC
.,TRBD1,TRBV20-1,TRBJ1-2,CSAARDRGKGYTF,TGCAGTGCTGCCCGGGACAGGGGAAAGGGCTACACCTTC